These 30 T cell receptor beta chains originate from one sample sequenced in a study of post-analysis software for immune sequencing data. The study's findings and limits: The five TRBV segments detected at higher frequency in patients than in controls included TRBV5-6, TRBV5-1 and TRBV20-1.

Unique molecular identifiers were built into the TCR beta cDNA libraries. TCRdb recomputed calls from the PCR reads with MiXCR, one row per CDR3 protein. The sample carries a few hundred thousand distinct CDR3 sequences, about a third recorded once. No antigen has been identified for these receptors. The sequencing sample was made of blood. The receptor source for this set is a girl aged 10-17 years with multiple sclerosis.

CDR3 region: CASSFLDSPYEQYF. CDR3 sequence (DNA): TGTGCCAGCAGTTTCCTGGACAGTCCCTACGAGCAGTACTTC. This chain joins TRBV12-3 or TRBV12-4 and TRBJ2-7, with a possible D match to TRBD1 (6 bases). V lost 3 bases and J 2 bases, leaving 11 bases between the germline ends. The CDR3 contains 14 residues.

The gene calls are TRBV5-1 and TRBJ2-3; D ambiguous. With 0 bases removed from V and 1 base from J, the gap between germline ends came to 6 bases. The CDR3 consists of 14 residues. CDR1 is SGHRS, CDR2 YFSETQ, per germline. CDR3: CASSLDDRTDTQYF. The CDR3 nucleotides are TGCGCCAGCAGCTTGGATGACCGCACAGATACGCAGTATTTT.

This chain links TRBV9 with TRBJ2-1; no clear D. Between the trimmed V and J ends, which lost 0 bases and 4 bases, there was a span of 8 bases. Germline V gene lookup returns CDR1 SGDLS and CDR2 YYNGEE. There are 14 residues in the CDR3. CDR3 in amino acids: CASSVGVLYNEQFF. CDR3 sequence (DNA): TGTGCCAGCAGCGTAGGGGTCTTGTACAATGAGCAGTTCTTC.

This clonotype has just a few counts. This chain joins TRBV5-1 and TRBJ2-6, with D maybe TRBD1 (6 bases). Trimming took off 1 base at V and 0 bases at J, with 11 bases between the two ends. Germline lookup yields CDR1 SGHRS and CDR2 YFSETQ. The CDR3 runs to 17 residues. The CDR3 loop is CASSLQGSNSGANVLTF. Written as DNA, the CDR3 is TGCGCCAGCAGCTTGCAGGGGAGCAACTCTGGGGCCAACGTCCTGACTTTC. The whole variable domain, remainder taken from reference TRBV5-1 and TRBJ2-6, is KAGVTQTPRYLIKTRGQQVTLSCSPISGHRSVSWYQQTPGQGLQFLFEYFSETQRNKGNFPGRFSGRQFSNSRSEMNVSTLELGDSALYLCASSLQGSNSGANVLTFGAGSRLTVL.

This clonotype was found many times. This sequence joins TRBV10-3 and TRBJ2-5; TRBD1 agrees at 9 bases. The CDR3 runs 14 residues. V was pared by 10 bases and J by 5 bases, with 11 bases of the junction left unmatched. Germline values: CDR1 ENHRY, CDR2 SYGVKD. The CDR3 region has the DNA TGTGCCACCGGAACGGGGACAGGGCGGGAGACCCAGTACTTC. This codes for CATGTGTGRETQYF.

This clonotype was recorded only once. The chain is built from TRBV6-1 and TRBJ2-4; D call uncertain. Germline CDR1 is MNHNS and CDR2 is SASEGT. The CDR3 loop spans 15 amino acids. V was cut by 5 bases and J by 0 bases, with 11 bases left in between. The CDR3 sequence: CASSPQFLAKNIQYF. The CDR3 region has the DNA TGTGCCAGCAGTCCACAGTTCCTAGCCAAAAACATTCAGTACTTC.

The chain links TRBV6-5 to TRBJ2-6; a possible D gene is TRBD1 (6 bases). V was trimmed by 6 bases and J by 4 bases, leaving 13 bases between them. The CDR3 totals 15 residues. Germline values: CDR1 MNHEY, CDR2 SVGAGI. The CDR3, as DNA: TGTGCCAGCAGCCAACAGGGCTCGGGGGCCAACGTCCTGACTTTC. It codes for CASSQQGSGANVLTF.

This clonotype was seen more than once but under ten times. The chain carries TRBV15 and TRBJ1-5; D is undetermined. The germline V gene has CDR1 LNHNV and CDR2 YYDKDF (reference sequence). The CDR3 extends over 12 amino acids. Trimming removed 0 bases from V and 5 bases from J, with 2 bases in between. CDR3 region: CATSRDYQPQHF. The CDR3 nucleotides are TGTGCCACCAGCAGAGATTATCAGCCCCAGCATTTT.

This clonotype was recorded a few times. The chain has TRBV12-3 or TRBV12-4 and TRBJ2-1, with 8 bases identical to TRBD2. V was clipped by 7 bases and J by 7 bases; unmatched bases: 15. This CDR3 contains 16 residues. This chain's CDR3 is CASIPRGGGPGNEQFF. CDR3 nucleotide sequence: TGTGCCAGCATCCCCCGAGGCGGGGGGCCTGGGAATGAGCAGTTCTTC.

V is TRBV15 and J is TRBJ1-1; D not certain. V gave up 0 bases and J gave up 0 bases, with 8 bases separating them. Germline lookup yields CDR1 LNHNV and CDR2 YYDKDF (reference sequence). The CDR3 has 15 amino acids. CDR3 sequence (DNA): TGTGCCACCAGCAGAGATCGCGGGATGAACACTGAAGCTTTCTTT. This codes for CATSRDRGMNTEAFF.

The rearrangement joins TRBV5-1 to TRBJ2-1; D gene ambiguous. The CDR3 runs 14 residues. V dropped 0 bases and J dropped 5 bases, with 9 bases sitting between them. Germline CDR1 is SGHRS and CDR2 is YFSETQ. CDR3 sequence (DNA): TGCGCCAGCAGCTTGGTCCAGTCCCACAATGAGCAGTTCTTC. It specifies CASSLVQSHNEQFF.

In this sample, this clonotype turned up many times. This chain joins TRBV5-1 and TRBJ2-1, with 9 positions matching TRBD1. Germline-derived CDR1 and CDR2 are SGHRS and YFSETQ. The ends lost 2 bases at V and 8 bases at J; junction bases unmatched: 14. There are 17 residues in the CDR3. In DNA form, the CDR3 reads TGCGCCAGCAGCTTCACTTCGGGACAGGGTAGAGGGTATGAGCAGTTCTTC. Translated: CASSFTSGQGRGYEQFF. The full variable domain, with the rest looked up from reference TRBV5-1 and TRBJ2-1, is KAGVTQTPRYLIKTRGQQVTLSCSPISGHRSVSWYQQTPGQGLQFLFEYFSETQRNKGNFPGRFSGRQFSNSRSEMNVSTLELGDSALYLCASSFTSGQGRGYEQFFGPGTRLTVL.

This clonotype was detected a few times. This sequence joins TRBV5-1 and TRBJ2-7; D uncertain. The CDR3 is made up of 16 amino acids. Trimming shortened V by 1 base and J by 2 bases, and 16 bases separated the two germline ends. Germline CDR1 reads SGHRS; CDR2 reads YFSETQ. The CDR3 region is CASSLWGRGAPYEQYF. Here the CDR3 DNA reads TGCGCCAGCAGCTTGTGGGGAAGAGGAGCCCCCTACGAGCAGTACTTC.

The chain recombines TRBV6-5 with TRBJ1-1, with D unclear. CDR1 and CDR2 from the germline V gene are MNHEY and SVGAGI. V gave up 4 bases and J gave up 2 bases, with 11 bases separating them. This CDR3 has 14 amino acids. The CDR3 DNA follows: TGTGCCAGCAGTTTCCGGCGGCGTAACACTGAAGCTTTCTTT. This sequence encodes CASSFRRRNTEAFF.

As regards this clonotype: One end of the junction is discordant with germline, which a read error may explain. The chain couples TRBV27 to TRBJ2-2, with D perhaps assigned TRBD1 or TRBD2 (5 bases each). Germline V CDR1 and CDR2: MNHEY, SMNVEV (reference sequence). CDR3 length equals 19 residues. The CDR3 DNA follows: TGTGCCAGCAGTTCCTTGTCCCGGGACCTGGTCCGGAACTCCGGGGAGCTGTTTTTT. The encoded protein is CASSSLSRDLVRNSGELFF.

This rearrangement joins TRBV27 to TRBJ1-5, with 8 nucleotides matching TRBD1. This CDR3 spans 15 amino acids. Germline V CDR1 and CDR2: MNHEY, SMNVEV (reference sequence). V was clipped by 3 bases and J by 2 bases; unmatched bases: 3. The CDR3 DNA sequence: TGTGCCAGCAGTTTGGGACAGGATGGCAATCAGCCCCAGCATTTT. This translates into CASSLGQDGNQPQHF.

The chain carries TRBV9 and TRBJ2-3, with D possibly TRBD1 on 5 matching bases. V was trimmed by 4 bases and J by 2 bases, leaving 11 bases between them. CDR3 length: 14 amino acids. The germline gives CDR1 SGDLS, CDR2 YYNGEE. CDR3 DNA: TGTGCCAGCAGCCCCCGACAGATCACAGATACGCAGTATTTT. Its protein is CASSPRQITDTQYF.

In its sample, this clonotype was seen a few times. In DNA, the CDR3 is TGTGCCATCAGTGAGTCGAAAATGAGTACAGGACAAGGCGGGGAGACCCAGTACTTC. It translates to CAISESKMSTGQGGETQYF. This chain links TRBV10-3 with TRBJ2-5; possibly TRBD1 or TRBD2 for D (5 bases each). Germline V gene data show CDR1 as ENHRY and CDR2 as SYGVKD. CDR3 size: 19 residues. V was clipped by 0 bases and J by 5 bases, with 25 bases between them.

A few counts support this clonotype. The chain couples TRBV5-1 to TRBJ2-5, with TRBD1 matching over 10 bases. CDR1 and CDR2 from the germline V gene are SGHRS and YFSETQ. With 3 bases clipped from V and 2 bases from J, the junction kept 4 bases outside the gene matches. The length of the CDR3 is 15 residues. The CDR3 DNA reads as TGCGCCAGCAGCTCTGGACAGGGGGGACAAGAGACCCAGTACTTC. This gives the protein CASSSGQGGQETQYF.

This clonotype was counted only a few times. J is TRBJ1-1 and V is TRBV12-3 or TRBV12-4; 7 bases align to TRBD1. CDR3 length: 12 residues. The V segment lost 6 bases and the J segment 8 bases; nucleotides outside the gene matches: 6. The chain's CDR3 is CASRRQGLEAFF. CDR3 bases: TGTGCCAGCAGGAGACAGGGTCTGGAAGCTTTCTTT.

The chain carries TRBV7-6 and TRBJ2-2; D remains ambiguous. The CDR3 is made up of 11 amino acids. The ends were cut back, 6 bases at V and 5 bases at J, with 4 bases in the middle. Germline V gives CDR1 SGHVS, CDR2 FNYEAQ. The CDR3 sequence is CASSSTGELFF. CDR3 sequence (DNA): TGTGCCAGCAGTTCAACCGGGGAGCTGTTTTTT.

V gene TRBV12-3 or TRBV12-4 combines with J gene TRBJ2-5; unclear D gene. This CDR3 comprises 13 residues. Deletions cut 3 bases from V and 5 bases from J, with 10 bases between. The CDR3 sequence is CASSFSGRETQYF. The CDR3, as DNA: TGTGCCAGCAGTTTTAGTGGGCGTGAGACCCAGTACTTC.

This clonotype was found a few times. The gene calls are TRBV7-2 and TRBJ1-5; D ambiguous. In germline, CDR1 is SGHTA, CDR2 FQGNSA. The CDR3 sequence is 15 residues long. The V and J ends lost 1 base and 4 bases respectively, with 11 bases between them. CDR3 in amino acids: CASSLDGLGNQPQHF. In nucleotides, the CDR3 is TGTGCCAGCAGCTTAGACGGACTTGGTAATCAGCCCCAGCATTTT. Looking up the rest from reference TRBV7-2 and TRBJ1-5 gives the full variable domain: GAGVSQSPSNKVTEKGKDVELRCDPISGHTALYWYRQSLGQGLEFLIYFQGNSAPDKSGLPSDRFSAERTGGSVSTLTIQRTQQEDSAVYLCASSLDGLGNQPQHFGDGTRLSIL.

The sample holds a few counts of this clonotype. J is TRBJ1-4 and V is TRBV25-1, with 7 bases aligning to TRBD1. CDR1 and CDR2 from the germline V gene are MGHDK and SYGVNS. The V gene end was trimmed by 3 bases and the J gene end by 8 bases; junction bases not matched to a gene: 6. There are 14 residues in the CDR3. As DNA, the CDR3 is TGTGCCAGCAGTGATCAGGGGGGTCGGGAAAAACTGTTTTTT. As protein: CASSDQGGREKLFF.

The chain couples TRBV29-1 to TRBJ2-7; unclear D gene. Trimming took 4 bases from V and 1 from J, leaving 14 bases between them. Germline loops: CDR1 SQVTM, CDR2 ANQGSEA. The CDR3 totals 14 residues. As DNA, the CDR3 is TGCAGCGTTGTAAAGACTCTGGGGTCCTACGAGCAGTACTTC. Its protein is CSVVKTLGSYEQYF.

The chain carries TRBV19 and TRBJ2-2, with 7 bases aligning to TRBD1. From germline, CDR1 is LNHDA and CDR2 SQIVND (reference sequence). CDR3 length: 17 residues. J was trimmed by 1 base and V by 1 base; bases with no gene match: 6. CDR3 amino acids: CASSIVDRARNTGELFF. The CDR3 DNA reads TGTGCCAGTAGTATAGTCGACAGGGCCCGGAACACCGGGGAGCTGTTTTTT.

In this sample, this clonotype turned up many times. The chain uses TRBV3-1 and TRBJ2-5, with 13 nucleotides matching TRBD2. Germline loops: CDR1 LGHDT, CDR2 YNNKEL (reference sequence). V shed 1 base, J shed 4 bases, and the junction held 0 bases outside the gene matches. This CDR3 region has 15 residues. DNA for the CDR3: TGTGCCAGCAGCCAAGGACTAGCGGGGGGAGAGACCCAGTACTTC. This translates into CASSQGLAGGETQYF.

The gene calls are TRBV12-3 or TRBV12-4 and TRBJ2-7, with no clear D. The germline V and J ends were trimmed by 5 bases and 3 bases, with 11 bases remaining between them. The CDR3 length is 13 residues. The CDR3 DNA follows: TGTGCCAGCAGTCTCTGGACGCGCTACGAGCAGTACTTC. It yields the protein CASSLWTRYEQYF.

This clonotype was counted many times. V and J are TRBV7-2 and TRBJ2-1; D might be TRBD1 (7 bases). Germline CDR1 reads SGHTA; CDR2 reads FQGNSA. The CDR3 runs 13 residues. V lost 9 bases and J lost 5, with 14 bases in between. Written as DNA, the CDR3 is TGTGCCAGTTGGAGGGGGCCCGACAATGAGCAGTTCTTC. Translation gives CASWRGPDNEQFF.

As to this clonotype: It is likely a read error, because the conserved phenylalanine at the end of the CDR3 is missing. V is TRBV29-1 and J is TRBJ1-2, with a possible D match to TRBD1 (5 bases). V lost 0 bases and J lost 4, with 12 bases in between. The CDR3 is 14 amino acids. Germline CDR1 is SQVTM and CDR2 is ANQGSEA. The CDR3 DNA is TGCAGCGTTGAAGATCTTCGTGGGGCCTATGGCTACACCGTC. This codes for CSVEDLRGAYGYTV.